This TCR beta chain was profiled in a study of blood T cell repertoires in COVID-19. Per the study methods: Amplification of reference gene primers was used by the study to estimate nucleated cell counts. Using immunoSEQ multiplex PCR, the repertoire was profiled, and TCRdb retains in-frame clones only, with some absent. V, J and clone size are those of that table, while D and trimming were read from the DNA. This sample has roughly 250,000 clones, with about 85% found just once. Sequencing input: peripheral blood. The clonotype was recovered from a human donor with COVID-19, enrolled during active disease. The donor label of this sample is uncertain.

CDR3: CASSLELAGNEQFF. The CDR3 DNA reads TGTGCCAGCAGCTTGGAACTAGCAGGGAATGAGCAGTTCTTC. V and J are TRBV5-4 and TRBJ2-1, with D possibly being TRBD2 (6 bases). Trimming left V 0 bases short and J 7 bases short, with 11 bases between. Germline V gives CDR1 SGHNT, CDR2 YYREEE (reference sequence). The CDR3 runs to 14 residues.